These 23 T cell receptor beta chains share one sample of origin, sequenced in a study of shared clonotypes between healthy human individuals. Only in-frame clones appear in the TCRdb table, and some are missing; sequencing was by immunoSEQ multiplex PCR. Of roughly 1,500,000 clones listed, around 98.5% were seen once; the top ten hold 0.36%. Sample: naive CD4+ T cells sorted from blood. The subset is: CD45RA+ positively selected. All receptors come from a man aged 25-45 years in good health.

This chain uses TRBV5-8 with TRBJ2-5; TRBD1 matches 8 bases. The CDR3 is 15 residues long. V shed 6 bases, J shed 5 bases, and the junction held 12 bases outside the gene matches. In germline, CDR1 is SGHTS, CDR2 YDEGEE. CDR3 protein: CASTPSGQGAETQYF. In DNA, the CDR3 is TGTGCCAGCACACCGTCCGGGCAGGGGGCTGAGACCCAGTACTTC. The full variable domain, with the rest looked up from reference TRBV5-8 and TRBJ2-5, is EAGVTQSPTHLIKTRGQQATLRCSPISGHTSVYWYQQALGLGLQFLLWYDEGEERNRGNFPPRFSGRQFPNYSSELNVNALELEDSALYLCASTPSGQGAETQYFGPGTRLLVL.

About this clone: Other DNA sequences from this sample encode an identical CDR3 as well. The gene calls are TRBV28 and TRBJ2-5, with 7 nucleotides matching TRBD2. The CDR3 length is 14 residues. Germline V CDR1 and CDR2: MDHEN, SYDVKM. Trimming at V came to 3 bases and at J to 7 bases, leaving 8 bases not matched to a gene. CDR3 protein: CASSLLAGVGTQYF. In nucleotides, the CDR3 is TGTGCCAGCAGTTTGTTAGCGGGTGTAGGGACCCAGTACTTC.

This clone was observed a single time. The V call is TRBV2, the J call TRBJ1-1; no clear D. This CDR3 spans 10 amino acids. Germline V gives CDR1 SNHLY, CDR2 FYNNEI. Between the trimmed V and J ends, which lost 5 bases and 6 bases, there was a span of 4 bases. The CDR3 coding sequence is TGTGCCAGCAGTTCCGCTGAAGCTTTCTTT. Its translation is CASSSAEAFF.

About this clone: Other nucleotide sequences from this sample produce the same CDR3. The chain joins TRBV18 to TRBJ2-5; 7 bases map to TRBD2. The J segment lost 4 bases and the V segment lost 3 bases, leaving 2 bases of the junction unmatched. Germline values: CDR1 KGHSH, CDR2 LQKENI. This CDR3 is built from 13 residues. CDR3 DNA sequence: TGTGCCAGCTCACCGGGACTAAGAGAGACCCAGTACTTC. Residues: CASSPGLRETQYF.

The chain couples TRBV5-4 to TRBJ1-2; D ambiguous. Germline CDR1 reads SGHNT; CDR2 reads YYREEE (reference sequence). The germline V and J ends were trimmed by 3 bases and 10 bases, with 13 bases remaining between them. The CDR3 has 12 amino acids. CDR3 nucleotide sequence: TGTGCCAGCAGCTCTTTTGGACGAGACTACACCTTC. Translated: CASSSFGRDYTF.

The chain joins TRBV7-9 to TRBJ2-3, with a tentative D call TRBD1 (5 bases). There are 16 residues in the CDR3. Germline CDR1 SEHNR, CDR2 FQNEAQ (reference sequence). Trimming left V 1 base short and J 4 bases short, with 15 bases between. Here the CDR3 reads CASSLDGAPSPDTQYF. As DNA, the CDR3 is TGTGCCAGCAGCTTAGATGGGGCCCCCTCCCCAGATACGCAGTATTTT.

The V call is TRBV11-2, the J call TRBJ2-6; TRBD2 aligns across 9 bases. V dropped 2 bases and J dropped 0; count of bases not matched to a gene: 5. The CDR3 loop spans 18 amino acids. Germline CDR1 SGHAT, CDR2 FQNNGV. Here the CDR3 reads CASSLRLAAISGANVLTF. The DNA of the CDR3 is TGTGCCAGCAGCTTACGACTAGCGGCAATCTCTGGGGCCAACGTCCTGACTTTC.

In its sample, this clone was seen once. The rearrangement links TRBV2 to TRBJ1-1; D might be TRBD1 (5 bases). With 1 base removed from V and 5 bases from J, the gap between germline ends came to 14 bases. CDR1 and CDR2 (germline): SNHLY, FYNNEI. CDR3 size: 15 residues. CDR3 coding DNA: TGTGCCAGCAGTGAAGAGGGCCCCCGGACAACTGAAGCTTTCTTT. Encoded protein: CASSEEGPRTTEAFF. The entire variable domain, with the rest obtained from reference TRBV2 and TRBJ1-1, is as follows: EPEVTQTPSHQVTQMGQEVILRCVPISNHLYFYWYRQILGQKVEFLVSFYNNEISEKSEIFDDQFSVERPDGSNFTLKIRSTKLEDSAMYFCASSEEGPRTTEAFFGQGTRLTVV.

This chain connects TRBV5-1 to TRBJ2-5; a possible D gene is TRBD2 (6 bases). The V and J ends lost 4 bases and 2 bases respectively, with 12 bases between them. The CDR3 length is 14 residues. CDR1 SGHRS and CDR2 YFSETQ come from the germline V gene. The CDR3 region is CASSPGVGQETQYF. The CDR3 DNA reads TGCGCCAGCAGCCCGGGAGTGGGTCAAGAGACCCAGTACTTC.

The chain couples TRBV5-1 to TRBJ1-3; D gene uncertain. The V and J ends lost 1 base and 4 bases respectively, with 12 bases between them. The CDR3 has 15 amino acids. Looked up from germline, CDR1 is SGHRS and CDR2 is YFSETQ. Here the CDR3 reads CASSLFYGEGNTIYF. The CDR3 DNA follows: TGCGCCAGCAGCTTGTTTTACGGCGAGGGAAACACCATATATTTT.

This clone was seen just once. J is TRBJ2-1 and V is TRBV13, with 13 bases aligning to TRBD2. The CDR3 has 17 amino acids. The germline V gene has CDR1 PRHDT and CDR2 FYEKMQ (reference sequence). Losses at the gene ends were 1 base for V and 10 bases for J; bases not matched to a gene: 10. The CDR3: CASSLAAEGLAGKEQFF. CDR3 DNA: TGTGCCAGCAGCTTAGCTGCCGAGGGACTAGCGGGAAAAGAGCAGTTCTTC.

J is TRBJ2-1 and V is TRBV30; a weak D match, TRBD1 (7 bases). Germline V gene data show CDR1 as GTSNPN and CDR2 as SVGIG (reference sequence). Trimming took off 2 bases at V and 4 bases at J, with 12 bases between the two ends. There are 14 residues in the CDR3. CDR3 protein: CAWSWQGGYNEQFF. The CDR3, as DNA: TGTGCCTGGAGTTGGCAGGGGGGTTACAATGAGCAGTTCTTC.

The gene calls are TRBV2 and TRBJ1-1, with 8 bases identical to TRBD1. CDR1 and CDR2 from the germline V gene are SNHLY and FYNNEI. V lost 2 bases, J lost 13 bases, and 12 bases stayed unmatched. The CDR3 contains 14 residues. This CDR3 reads CASSERVDRVYDFF. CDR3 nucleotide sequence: TGTGCCAGCAGTGAAAGAGTGGACAGGGTATATGATTTCTTT.

CDR3 nucleotide sequence: TGTGCCACCCCCCCGCCGCGGGCCTCGGGACGAAAATACAATGAGCAGTTCTTC. As protein: CATPPPRASGRKYNEQFF. The chain carries TRBV19 and TRBJ2-1; D possibly uses TRBD1 or TRBD2 (5 bases each). There are 18 residues in the CDR3. Trimming removed 10 bases from V and 4 bases from J, with 29 bases in between. The germline CDR1 and CDR2 sequences are LNHDA and SQIVND (reference sequence).

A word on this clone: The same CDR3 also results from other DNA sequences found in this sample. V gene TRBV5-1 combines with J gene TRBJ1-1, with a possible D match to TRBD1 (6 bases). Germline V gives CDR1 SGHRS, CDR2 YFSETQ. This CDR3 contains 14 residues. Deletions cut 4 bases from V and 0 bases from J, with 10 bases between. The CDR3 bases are TGCGCCAGCAGCGCGGGACAACTGAACACTGAAGCTTTCTTT. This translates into CASSAGQLNTEAFF.

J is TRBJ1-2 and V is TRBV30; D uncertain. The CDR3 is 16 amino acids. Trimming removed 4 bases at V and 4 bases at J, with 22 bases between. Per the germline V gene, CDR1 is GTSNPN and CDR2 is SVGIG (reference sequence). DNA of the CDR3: TGTGCCTGGAACCGTCAGCGCGATAACAGCCCCTATGGCTACACCTTC. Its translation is CAWNRQRDNSPYGYTF.

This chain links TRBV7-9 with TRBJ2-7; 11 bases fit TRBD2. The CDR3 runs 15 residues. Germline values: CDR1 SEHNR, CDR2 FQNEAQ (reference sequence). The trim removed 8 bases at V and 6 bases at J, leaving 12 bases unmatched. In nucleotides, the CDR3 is TGTGCCAGCGCGAGGGGCCTAGCGGGAGGCAGCGAGCAGTACTTC. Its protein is CASARGLAGGSEQYF.

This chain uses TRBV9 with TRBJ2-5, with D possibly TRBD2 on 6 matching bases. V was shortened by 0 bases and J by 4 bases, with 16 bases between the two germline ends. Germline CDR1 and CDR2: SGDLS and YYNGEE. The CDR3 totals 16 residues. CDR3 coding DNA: TGTGCCAGCAGCGTAGGGGTGGGAGGATCGGGAGAGACCCAGTACTTC. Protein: CASSVGVGGSGETQYF. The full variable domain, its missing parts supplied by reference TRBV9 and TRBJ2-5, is DSGVTQTPKHLITATGQRVTLRCSPRSGDLSVYWYQQSLDQGLQFLIQYYNGEERAKGNILERFSAQQFPDLHSELNLSSLELGDSALYFCASSVGVGGSGETQYFGPGTRLLVL.

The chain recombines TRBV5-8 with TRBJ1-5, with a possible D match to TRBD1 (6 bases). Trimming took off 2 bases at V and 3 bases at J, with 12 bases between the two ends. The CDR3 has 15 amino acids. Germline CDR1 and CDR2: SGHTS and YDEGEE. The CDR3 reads CASSLIHRVNQPQHF. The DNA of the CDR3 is TGTGCCAGCAGCTTAATACACAGGGTCAATCAGCCCCAGCATTTT.

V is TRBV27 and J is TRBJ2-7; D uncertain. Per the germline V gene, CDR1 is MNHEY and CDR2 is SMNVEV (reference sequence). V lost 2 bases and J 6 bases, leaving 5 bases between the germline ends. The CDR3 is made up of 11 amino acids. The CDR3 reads CASSLGIEQYF. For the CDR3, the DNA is TGTGCCAGCAGTTTAGGTATCGAGCAGTACTTC.

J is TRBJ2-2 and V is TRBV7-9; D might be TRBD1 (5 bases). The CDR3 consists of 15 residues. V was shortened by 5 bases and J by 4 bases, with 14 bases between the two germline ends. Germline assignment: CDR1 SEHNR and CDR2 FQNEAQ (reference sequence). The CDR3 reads CASSPYGASTGELFF. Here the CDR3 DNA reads TGTGCCAGCAGCCCATATGGGGCGAGCACCGGGGAGCTGTTTTTT.

CDR3 sequence: CASSFDGYEQYF. DNA for the CDR3: TGTGCCAGTAGTTTCGACGGCTACGAGCAGTACTTC. This sequence joins TRBV19 and TRBJ2-7; D not certain. The ends were cut back, 5 bases at V and 3 bases at J, with 8 bases in the middle. The CDR3 has 12 amino acids. The germline CDR1 and CDR2 sequences are LNHDA and SQIVND (reference sequence).

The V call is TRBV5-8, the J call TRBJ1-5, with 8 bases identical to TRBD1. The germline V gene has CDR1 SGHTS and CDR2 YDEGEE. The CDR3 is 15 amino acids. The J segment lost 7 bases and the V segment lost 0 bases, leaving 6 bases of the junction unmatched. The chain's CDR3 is CASSLVQGARQPQHF. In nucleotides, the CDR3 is TGTGCCAGCAGCTTGGTGCAGGGGGCTAGGCAGCCCCAGCATTTT.